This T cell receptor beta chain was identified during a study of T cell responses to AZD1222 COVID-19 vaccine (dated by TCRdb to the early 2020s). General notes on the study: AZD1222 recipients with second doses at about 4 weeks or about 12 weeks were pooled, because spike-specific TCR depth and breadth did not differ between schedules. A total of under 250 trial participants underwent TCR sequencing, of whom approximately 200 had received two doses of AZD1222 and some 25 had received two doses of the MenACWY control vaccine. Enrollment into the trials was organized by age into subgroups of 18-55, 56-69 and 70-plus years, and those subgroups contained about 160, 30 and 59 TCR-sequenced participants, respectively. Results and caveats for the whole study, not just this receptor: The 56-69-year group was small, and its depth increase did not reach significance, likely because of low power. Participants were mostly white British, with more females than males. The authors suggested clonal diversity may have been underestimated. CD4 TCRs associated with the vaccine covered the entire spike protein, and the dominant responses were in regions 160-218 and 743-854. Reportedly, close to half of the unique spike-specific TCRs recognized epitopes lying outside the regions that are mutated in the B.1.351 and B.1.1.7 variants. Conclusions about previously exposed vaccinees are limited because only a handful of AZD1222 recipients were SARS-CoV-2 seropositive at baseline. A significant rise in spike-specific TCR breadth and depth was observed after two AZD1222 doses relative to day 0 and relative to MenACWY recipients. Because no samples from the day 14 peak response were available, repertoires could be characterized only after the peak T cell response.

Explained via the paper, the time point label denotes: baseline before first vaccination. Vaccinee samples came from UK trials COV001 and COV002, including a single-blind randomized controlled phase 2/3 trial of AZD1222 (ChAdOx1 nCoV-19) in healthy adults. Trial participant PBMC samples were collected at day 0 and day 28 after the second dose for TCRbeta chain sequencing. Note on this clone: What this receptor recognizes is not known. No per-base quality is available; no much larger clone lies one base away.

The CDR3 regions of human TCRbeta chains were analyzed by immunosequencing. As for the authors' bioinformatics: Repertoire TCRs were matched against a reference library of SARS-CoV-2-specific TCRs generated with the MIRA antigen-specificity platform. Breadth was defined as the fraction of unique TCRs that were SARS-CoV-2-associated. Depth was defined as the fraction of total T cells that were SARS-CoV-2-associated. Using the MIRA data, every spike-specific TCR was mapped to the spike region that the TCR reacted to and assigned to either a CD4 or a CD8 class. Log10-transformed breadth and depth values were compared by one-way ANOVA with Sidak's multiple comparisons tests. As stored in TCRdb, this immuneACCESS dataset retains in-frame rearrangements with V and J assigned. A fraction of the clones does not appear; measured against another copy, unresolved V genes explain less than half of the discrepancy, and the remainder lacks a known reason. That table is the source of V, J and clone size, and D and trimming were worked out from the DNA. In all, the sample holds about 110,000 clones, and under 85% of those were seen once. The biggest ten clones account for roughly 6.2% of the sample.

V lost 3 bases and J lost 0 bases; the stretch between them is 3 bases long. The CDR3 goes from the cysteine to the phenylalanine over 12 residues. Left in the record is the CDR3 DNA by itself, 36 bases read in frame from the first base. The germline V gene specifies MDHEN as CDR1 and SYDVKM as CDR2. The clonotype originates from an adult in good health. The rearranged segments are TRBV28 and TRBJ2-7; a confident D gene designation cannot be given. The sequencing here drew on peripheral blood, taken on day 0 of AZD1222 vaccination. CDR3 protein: CASSFNSYEQYF. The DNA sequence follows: TGTGCCAGCAGTTTCAACTCCTACGAGCAGTACTTC.